The clone carrying this T cell receptor beta chain was counted once. Its antigen is unknown. Treatment defined: approximately 18 received Ad26.COV2.S at low or high dose, single or two shots; several received placebo; per-sample allocation not given. At day 63 after the first vaccine or placebo injection, samples were drawn. In the vaccine, an Ad26 vector expressed the SARS-CoV-2 spike of the Wuhan strain. TCRdb's copy holds only in-frame clones and misses some; the assay was immunoSEQ multiplex PCR. Here the sample spans fewer than 500,000 clones, 90% being singletons. From germline, CDR1 is SGHAT and CDR2 FQNNGV. V was clipped by 5 bases and J by 8 bases; unmatched bases: 10. The CDR3 totals 15 residues. The data belong to a study of Ad26.COV2.S vaccination and SARS-CoV-2 variants. About the research overall: Intramuscular Ad26.COV2.S at 5x10^10 or 1x10^11 viral particles.

Study-wide points: Those who received the vaccine showed greater spike-specific TCR breadth than those given placebo.

The sequencing here drew on peripheral blood, taken in a trial of Ad26.COV2.S vaccine versus placebo. The chain joins TRBV11-2 to TRBJ1-2; 11 bases are shared with TRBD1. The clonotype comes from a person aged 18-60 years who received the Ad26.COV2.S COVID-19 vaccine or a placebo. The CDR3 loop reads CASSPPGTGGGGYTF. The CDR3 DNA reads TGTGCCAGCAGCCCTCCCGGGACAGGGGGAGGAGGCTACACCTTC.